Below, 31 T cell receptor beta chains from the same sample are listed, as sequenced in a study of cytomegalovirus exposure and HLA in healthy donors. Sequenced by immunoSEQ multiplex PCR; TCRdb stores in-frame clones only, minus some. Here the sample spans 150,000 to 200,000 clones, approximately 80% being singletons. Sequenced input: PBMCs. All receptors come from a woman in her twenties or thirties in good health and CMV-seropositive.

This clone was counted once. The rearrangement links TRBV9 to TRBJ2-2; weak D call: TRBD2 (5 bases). CDR1 is SGDLS and CDR2 is YYNGEE in the germline V gene. This CDR3 is built from 15 residues. The V gene lost 3 bases and the J gene lost 0 bases, with 9 bases spanning the gap. The CDR3: CASSEAGTNTGELFF. For the CDR3, the DNA is TGTGCCAGCAGCGAGGCGGGCACGAACACCGGGGAGCTGTTTTTT.

V is TRBV5-1 and J is TRBJ2-1; D may be TRBD1 (5 bases). V shed 0 bases and J shed 6 bases, with 7 bases lying between them. Germline V CDR1 and CDR2: SGHRS, YFSETQ. The CDR3 contains 13 residues. This chain's CDR3 is CASSLGQINEQFF. As DNA, the CDR3 is TGCGCCAGCAGCTTGGGACAGATCAATGAGCAGTTCTTC.

Only a few counts were recorded for this clone. The genes are TRBV7-9 and TRBJ2-3; TRBD2 aligns across 9 bases. The V and J ends lost 1 base and 1 base, in that order; junction bases with no gene match: 0. Germline-derived CDR1 and CDR2 are SEHNR and FQNEAQ (reference sequence). There are 15 residues in the CDR3. The CDR3 sequence is CASSLGLAGTDTQYF. Written as DNA, the CDR3 is TGTGCCAGCAGCTTAGGACTAGCGGGCACAGATACGCAGTATTTT.

V gene TRBV14 combines with J gene TRBJ2-2; weak D call: TRBD2 (5 bases). V lost 1 base to trimming and J lost 4 bases, with 10 bases between them. Germline V gene data show CDR1 as SGHDN and CDR2 as FVKESK. The CDR3 sequence is 15 residues long. DNA for the CDR3: TGTGCCAGCAGCCAAGGAGGGATCCCCACCGGGGAGCTGTTTTTT. Translated: CASSQGGIPTGELFF.

The chain links TRBV5-6 to TRBJ1-3; D ambiguous. Per germline, CDR1 SGHDT and CDR2 YYEEEE. The V end lost 2 bases, the J end lost 0 bases, and 12 bases lay between the germline ends. The CDR3 has 16 amino acids. CDR3 sequence reads: CASSFPSRDSGNTIYF. CDR3 nucleotide sequence: TGTGCCAGCAGCTTCCCCAGCCGGGACTCTGGAAACACCATATATTTT.

The rearrangement uses TRBV6-6 and TRBJ2-1; 16 bases line up with TRBD2. The germline CDR1 and CDR2 sequences are MNHNY and SVGAGI (reference sequence). This CDR3 has 16 residues. V gave up 8 bases and J gave up 9 bases; unmatched junction bases: 10. The CDR3 nucleotides read TGTGCCAGCTACCCTTCCGGGACTAGCGGGAGGGCTGAGCAGTTCTTC. Its translation: CASYPSGTSGRAEQFF.

This clone occurred a few times. This chain joins TRBV27 and TRBJ1-5; 7 bases map to TRBD1. Unmatched junction bases numbered 17, after V lost 5 bases and J lost 7 bases. Germline V gene lookup returns CDR1 MNHEY and CDR2 SMNVEV (reference sequence). The CDR3 runs to 17 residues. The CDR3 DNA reads TGTGCCAGCAGTCCTTCGGCTGGACAAGGGGGCCGACAGCCCCAGCATTTT. Amino acids: CASSPSAGQGGRQPQHF.

The genes are TRBV30 and TRBJ1-5; no clear D. The V end lost 2 bases, the J end lost 11 bases, and 13 bases lay between the germline ends. The CDR3 consists of 12 residues. Germline V gene sequence: CDR1 GTSNPN, CDR2 SVGIG (reference sequence). This CDR3 reads CAWSRSAGSQHF. In DNA, the CDR3 is TGTGCCTGGAGTCGGAGTGCGGGGTCCCAGCATTTT.

This rearrangement joins TRBV7-9 to TRBJ2-7; 7 bases map to TRBD2. Trimming took 2 bases from V and 6 from J; bases not matched to a gene: 7. This CDR3 region has 14 residues. Germline V CDR1 and CDR2: SEHNR, FQNEAQ (reference sequence). The CDR3 DNA is TGTGCCAGCAGCTTAATAGGGAGGGTTTTCGAGCAGTACTTC. This codes for CASSLIGRVFEQYF.

This clone came up a few times. This chain connects TRBV19 to TRBJ2-7; 7 positions agree with TRBD2. This CDR3 has 14 residues. The germline gives CDR1 LNHDA, CDR2 SQIVND (reference sequence). J lost 12 bases, V lost 5 bases, and 16 bases had no gene match. CDR3 residues: CASSGSGDGGFWYF. As DNA, the CDR3 is TGTGCCAGTAGTGGGAGTGGAGACGGGGGGTTTTGGTACTTC. Filled out from reference TRBV19 and TRBJ2-7, the complete variable domain reads DGGITQSPKYLFRKEGQNVTLSCEQNLNHDAMYWYRQDPGQGLRLIYYSQIVNDFQKGDIAEGYSVSREKKESFPLTVTSAQKNPTAFYLCASSGSGDGGFWYFGPGTRLTVT.

The chain is built from TRBV5-1 and TRBJ2-3, with unresolved D. Germline V gene sequence: CDR1 SGHRS, CDR2 YFSETQ. The CDR3 runs 13 residues. V was pared by 2 bases and J by 4 bases, with 8 bases between. The CDR3 DNA sequence: TGCGCCAGCAGCTTAGTGAGTGCAGATACGCAGTATTTT. It encodes CASSLVSADTQYF.

The chain employs TRBV27 and TRBJ2-1; TRBD2 matches at 7 bases. The CDR3 covers 17 residues. The V gene's germline CDR1 is MNHEY and CDR2 SMNVEV (reference sequence). The J segment lost 4 bases and the V segment lost 3 bases, leaving 12 bases of the junction unmatched. The CDR3 DNA reads TGTGCCAGCAGTTTGCGCCTTCTAGCGGAAAAATACAATGAGCAGTTCTTC. It is translated as CASSLRLLAEKYNEQFF.

V and J are TRBV30 and TRBJ2-7; 7 bases align to TRBD1. The CDR3 extends over 13 amino acids. The J segment lost 5 bases and the V segment lost 3 bases, leaving 7 bases of the junction unmatched. Per germline, CDR1 GTSNPN and CDR2 SVGIG (reference sequence). CDR3: CAWSTTGAHEQYF. Written as DNA, the CDR3 is TGTGCCTGGAGCACTACAGGGGCCCACGAGCAGTACTTC. Complete variable domain (other parts from reference TRBV30 and TRBJ2-7): SQTIHQWPATLVQPVGSPLSLECTVEGTSNPNLYWYRQAAGRGLQLLFYSVGIGQISSEVPQNLSASRPQDRQFILSSKKLLLSDSGFYLCAWSTTGAHEQYFGPGTRLTVT.

The V gene is TRBV5-1, the J gene TRBJ1-2, with TRBD1 matching over 8 bases. This CDR3 is built from 13 residues. The ends lost 3 bases at V and 6 bases at J; junction bases unmatched: 4. Germline V gives CDR1 SGHRS, CDR2 YFSETQ. The CDR3 coding sequence is TGCGCCAGCAGCTCTTGGACAGGGAATGGCTACACCTTC. As protein: CASSSWTGNGYTF.

This clone came up a few times. The chain links TRBV9 to TRBJ1-5; possible D gene TRBD1, 5 bases. The CDR3 loop spans 14 amino acids. V was shortened by 3 bases and J by 0 bases, with 7 bases between the two germline ends. In germline, CDR1 is SGDLS, CDR2 YYNGEE. The CDR3 reads CASSAGFSNQPQHF. The CDR3, as DNA: TGTGCCAGCAGCGCAGGGTTTAGCAATCAGCCCCAGCATTTT.

The rearrangement uses TRBV6-1 and TRBJ1-5, with D possibly being TRBD1 (5 bases). The CDR3 sequence is 15 residues long. V was pared by 10 bases and J by 5 bases, with 21 bases between. The germline gives CDR1 MNHNS, CDR2 SASEGT. Here the CDR3 DNA reads TGTGCCACTTCTATTAATTGGGGCGGGGATCAGCCCCAGCATTTT. It encodes CATSINWGGDQPQHF.

There are a few counts of this clone. The CDR3 loop is CATSRDRGMDPLNQPQHF. The CDR3 bases are TGTGCCACCAGCAGAGACAGGGGGATGGATCCTCTAAATCAGCCCCAGCATTTT. The chain employs TRBV15 and TRBJ1-5; 7 bases are a match to TRBD1. From germline, CDR1 is LNHNV and CDR2 YYDKDF (reference sequence). J was trimmed by 4 bases and V by 0 bases; bases with no gene match: 12. This CDR3 comprises 18 residues. The full variable domain, its missing parts supplied by reference TRBV15 and TRBJ1-5, is DAMVIQNPRYQVTQFGKPVTLSCSQTLNHNVMYWYQQKSSQAPKLLFHYYDKDFNNEADTPDNFQSRRPNTSFCFLDIRSPGLGDTAMYLCATSRDRGMDPLNQPQHFGDGTRLSIL.

J is TRBJ1-2 and V is TRBV11-2; D ambiguous. Trimming took off 8 bases at V and 3 bases at J, with 10 bases between the two ends. CDR1 SGHAT and CDR2 FQNNGV come from the germline V gene. This CDR3 comprises 12 residues. In DNA, the CDR3 is TGTGCCAGCTCTAGGAGTGACTATGGCTACACCTTC. It is translated as CASSRSDYGYTF.

The table lists this clone with a few counts. V is TRBV30 and J is TRBJ1-5, with D possibly being TRBD1 (5 bases). V lost 1 base to trimming and J lost 3 bases, with 13 bases between them. The CDR3 sequence is 15 residues long. Germline CDR1 is GTSNPN and CDR2 is SVGIG (reference sequence). CDR3 bases: TGTGCCTGGAGTGACGGGAGGGGCCCCAATCAGCCCCAGCATTTT. Translating gives CAWSDGRGPNQPQHF.

The genes are TRBV5-1 and TRBJ1-1; possible D gene TRBD1, 6 bases. Trimming cost V 3 bases and J 6 bases, with 24 bases left between them. The germline V gene has CDR1 SGHRS and CDR2 YFSETQ. CDR3 length: 17 residues. For the CDR3, the DNA is TGCGCCAGCAGCTCCCGGACAGCCCCGTCCAGCGGCGCTGAAGCTTTCTTT. Protein: CASSSRTAPSSGAEAFF.

The chain uses TRBV9 and TRBJ1-5; 9 bases map to TRBD1. V dropped 2 bases and J dropped 6; count of bases not matched to a gene: 3. The CDR3 contains 14 residues. Looked up from germline, CDR1 is SGDLS and CDR2 is YYNGEE. In DNA form, the CDR3 reads TGTGCCAGCAGCGTCACAGGGGGCGGTCAGCCCCAGCATTTT. It codes for CASSVTGGGQPQHF.

The CDR3 reads CSARGEAFF. The CDR3 DNA reads as TGCAGTGCTAGGGGCGAGGCTTTCTTT. The chain links TRBV20-1 to TRBJ1-1; D unresolved. CDR3 size: 9 residues. V was pared by 3 bases and J by 11 bases, with 7 bases between. CDR1 and CDR2 from the germline V gene are DFQATT and SNEGSKA (reference sequence).

The V call is TRBV6-6, the J call TRBJ1-4; D not resolved. Germline CDR1 and CDR2: MNHNY and SVGAGI (reference sequence). With 5 bases removed from V and 6 bases from J, the gap between germline ends came to 16 bases. The CDR3 sequence is 15 residues long. The CDR3 DNA reads as TGTGCCAGCAGTCCTAACAGACATCGTGATGAAAAACTGTTTTTT. Its translation is CASSPNRHRDEKLFF.

V is TRBV6-1 and J is TRBJ1-1, with D uncertain. Trimming stripped 1 base from V and 2 bases from J, with 8 bases between. The germline V gene has CDR1 MNHNS and CDR2 SASEGT. The CDR3 spans 14 residues. The CDR3 is CASSEGPVNTEAFF. The CDR3, as DNA: TGTGCCAGCAGTGAAGGCCCAGTTAACACTGAAGCTTTCTTT.

The chain couples TRBV4-1 to TRBJ1-1; possibly TRBD1 for D (6 bases). Germline V CDR1 and CDR2: MGHRA, YSYEKL. The CDR3 has 15 amino acids. Trimming stripped 8 bases from V and 1 base from J, with 17 bases between. The CDR3 protein is CASVPSGGRNTEAFF. CDR3 nucleotide sequence: TGCGCCAGCGTCCCCTCGGGGGGCCGGAACACTGAAGCTTTCTTT.

This clone was seen a handful of times. The rearrangement joins TRBV6-5 to TRBJ1-2; D gene unclear. The CDR3 is 12 amino acids. Trimming removed 7 bases from V and 8 bases from J, with 14 bases in between. The germline gives CDR1 MNHEY, CDR2 SVGAGI. CDR3 bases: TGTGCCAGCACCGGTCCCAGGCAAGGCTACACCTTC. Protein: CASTGPRQGYTF.

This clone was recorded only once. The genes are TRBV10-3 and TRBJ2-3; 11 bases match TRBD2. Germline trimming cut 6 bases from V and 4 bases from J; bases unmatched to any gene: 3. Germline values: CDR1 ENHRY, CDR2 SYGVKD. The CDR3 runs to 14 residues. CDR3: CAIRVLAGADTQYF. The DNA for the CDR3 is TGTGCCATCAGGGTACTAGCGGGAGCAGATACGCAGTATTTT.

This chain links TRBV28 with TRBJ2-7; 13 nucleotides match TRBD2. The germline gives CDR1 MDHEN, CDR2 SYDVKM. The J segment lost 6 bases and the V segment lost 6 bases, leaving 8 bases of the junction unmatched. The CDR3 has 15 residues. CDR3: CASRPRTSGSSEQYF. The CDR3 DNA sequence: TGTGCCAGCAGACCTAGGACTAGCGGGAGTAGCGAGCAGTACTTC.

This clone was counted between two and nine times. The gene calls are TRBV7-9 and TRBJ1-5; TRBD1 matches 11 bases. The CDR3 consists of 16 residues. Trimming at V came to 1 base and at J to 9 bases, leaving 8 bases not matched to a gene. Germline V gene data show CDR1 as SEHNR and CDR2 as FQNEAQ (reference sequence). CDR3 region: CASSLGWGQGERPQHF. The CDR3 DNA sequence: TGTGCCAGCAGCTTAGGCTGGGGACAGGGGGAGCGGCCCCAGCATTTT.

The V call is TRBV27, the J call TRBJ2-1; 7 bases match TRBD2. In germline, CDR1 is MNHEY, CDR2 SMNVEV (reference sequence). The CDR3 runs to 15 residues. V trimming: 5 bases; J trimming: 4 bases; junction bases outside the gene matches: 8. CDR3 in DNA: TGTGCCAGCAGTCCTGCTAGCGGAGGATACAATGAGCAGTTCTTC. It specifies CASSPASGGYNEQFF.

The CDR3 coding sequence is TGTGCCATCAGTGACCCGACCTTACACAGACCCTATGGCTACACCTTC. This codes for CAISDPTLHRPYGYTF. The chain is built from TRBV10-3 and TRBJ1-2; the D is unclear. This CDR3 spans 16 amino acids. Between the trimmed V and J ends, which lost 3 bases and 4 bases, there was a span of 18 bases. Germline CDR1 reads ENHRY; CDR2 reads SYGVKD.